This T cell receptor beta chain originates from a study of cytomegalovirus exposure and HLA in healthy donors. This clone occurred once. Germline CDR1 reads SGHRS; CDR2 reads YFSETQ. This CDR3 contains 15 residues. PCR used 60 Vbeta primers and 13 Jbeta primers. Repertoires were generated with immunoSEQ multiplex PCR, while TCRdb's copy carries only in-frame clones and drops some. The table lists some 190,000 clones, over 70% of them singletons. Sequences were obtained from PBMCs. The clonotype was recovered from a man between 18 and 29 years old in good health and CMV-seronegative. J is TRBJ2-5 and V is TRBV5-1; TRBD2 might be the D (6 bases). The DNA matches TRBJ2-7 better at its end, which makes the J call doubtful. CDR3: CASSLGGLQDYEQYF. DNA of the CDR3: TGCGCCAGCAGCTTGGGTGGACTACAGGATTACGAGCAGTACTTC.